A selection of T cell receptor beta chains follows, all from one sample in a study of technical replicates of blood from a few donors. TCRdb's table, derived via immunoSEQ multiplex PCR, lists solely in-frame clones and lacks some. The sample carries 64,000 or so clones, approximately 83% recorded once. What was sequenced was PBMCs. The receptors stem from a human donor in good health. Some clones in this sample may be carry-over from other donors' samples. Both conserved end residues are part of each CDR3.

>TRBJ2-5|15|TRBV5-1
CASSSLGRGQETQYF
>TRBJ1-6|14|TRBV18
CASSLDRNNSPLHF
>TRBJ2-3|18|TRBV4-2
CASSQDPFSGGATDTQYF
>TRBJ2-7|13|TRBV4-1
CASSQDYLYEQYF
>TRBJ2-1|17|TRBV18
CASSPPKAGERYNEQFF
>TRBJ2-2|15|TRBV4-1
CASSLPTSRTGELFF
>TRBJ2-5|14|TRBV30
CAWSVGLAGETQYF
>TRBJ2-5|14|TRBV5-6
CASSWGTGGETQYF
>TRBJ1-5|14|TRBV13
CASSLGGQGKPQHF
>TRBJ1-2|18|TRBV4-1
CASSQDRGGSWLRGGYTF
>TRBJ2-2|16|TRBV19
CASENGRTTNTGELFF
>TRBJ2-3|13|TRBV6-1
CASRGGAVDTQYF
>TRBJ1-2|13|TRBV9
CASSYGEGDGYTF
>TRBJ1-6|14|TRBV10-3
CAITADRLNSPLHF
>TRBJ2-2|20|TRBV4-3
CTSSQDWFGGSGENTGELFF
>TRBJ1-5|14|TRBV5-6
CASSLIGASQPQHF
>TRBJ2-2|17|TRBV4-2
CASSQEGSGRGTGELFF
>TRBJ2-2|16|TRBV7-2
CASSQGPRANTGELFF
>TRBJ2-7|15|TRBV19
CASSLGLYSSYEQYF
>TRBJ2-3|13|TRBV7-3
CASSPPGTDTQYF
>TRBJ2-6|19|TRBV7-3
CASSLIRTGTLSGANVLTF
>TRBJ2-7|15|TRBV6-1
CASSGGTGPSYEQYF
>TRBJ2-7|12|TRBV30
CAWSWSIYEQYF
>TRBJ1-6|17|TRBV13
CASSFGQGVSYNSPLHF
>TRBJ2-1|15|TRBV6-5
CASSLSGTRNIEQFF
>TRBJ2-7|13|TRBV18
CASSPGDRYEQYF
>TRBJ2-3|15|TRBV5-1
CASSLRQGETDTQYF
>TRBJ2-7|14|TRBV7-9
CASSASAVSYEQYF
>TRBJ1-4|15|TRBV5-1
CASSGVGDTNEKLFF
>TRBJ1-2|14|TRBV5-4
CASSLEGTGYGYTF
>TRBJ2-7|15|TRBV11-2
CASNLAGGISYEQYF
>TRBJ1-4|14|TRBV2
CASSQGAANEKLFF
>TRBJ2-5|13|TRBV27
CASSLNWPGTQYF
>TRBJ1-5|13|TRBV7-9
CASRQDRNQPQHF
>TRBJ1-2|14|TRBV7-9
CASRTGAANYGYTF
>TRBJ2-7|14|TRBV7-2
CASSFSGGTYEQYF
>TRBJ2-7|15|TRBV19
CASSTRQITNYEQYF
>TRBJ2-2|12|TRBV29-1
CSVGGYTGELFF
>TRBJ1-2|10|TRBV20-1
CSAPGAGYTF
>TRBJ2-1|14|TRBV11-2
CASSPTGGRGEQFF
>TRBJ2-7|16|TRBV11-2
CASSSRLAGGSHEQYF
>TRBJ2-7|16|TRBV7-6
CASSLRGTTGGEEQYF
>TRBJ2-3|15|TRBV7-9
CASSLSTGATDTQYF
>TRBJ1-2|16|TRBV14
CASSQLTGGRIYGYTF
>TRBJ2-5|15|TRBV5-1
CASSLAPGSIGTQYF
>TRBJ1-5|14|TRBV7-2
CASSLGNSNQPQHF
>TRBJ2-4|13|TRBV6-5
CASSIDPGGIQYF
>TRBJ1-3|15|TRBV7-2
CAPGTGASSGNTIYF
>TRBJ2-2|15|TRBV18
CASSPQQGGTGELFF
>TRBJ1-5|16|TRBV4-2
CASSGGGQPSNQPQHF
>TRBJ2-7|12|TRBV2
CASRGEAYEQYF
>TRBJ2-5|14|TRBV5-5
CASSQTSRQETQYF
>TRBJ1-3|17|TRBV4-2
CASSQDRGSRSGNTIYF
>TRBJ1-2|15|TRBV10-3
CAISKGQGSIYGYTF
>TRBJ2-1|18|TRBV27
CASSSDPTGVPRYNEQFF